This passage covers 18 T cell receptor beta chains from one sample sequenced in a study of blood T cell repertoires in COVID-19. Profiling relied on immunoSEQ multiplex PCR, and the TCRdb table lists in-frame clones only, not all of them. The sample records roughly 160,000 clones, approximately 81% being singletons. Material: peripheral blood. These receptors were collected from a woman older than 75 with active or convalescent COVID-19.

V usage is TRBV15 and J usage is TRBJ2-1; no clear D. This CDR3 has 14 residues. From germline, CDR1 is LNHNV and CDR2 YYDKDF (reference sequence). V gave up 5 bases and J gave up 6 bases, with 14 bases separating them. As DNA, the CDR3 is TGTGCCACCAGCGGCCGGTCCGGAGTCAATGAGCAGTTCTTC. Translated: CATSGRSGVNEQFF. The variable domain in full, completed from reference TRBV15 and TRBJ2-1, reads DAMVIQNPRYQVTQFGKPVTLSCSQTLNHNVMYWYQQKSSQAPKLLFHYYDKDFNNEADTPDNFQSRRPNTSFCFLDIRSPGLGDTAMYLCATSGRSGVNEQFFGPGTRLTVL.

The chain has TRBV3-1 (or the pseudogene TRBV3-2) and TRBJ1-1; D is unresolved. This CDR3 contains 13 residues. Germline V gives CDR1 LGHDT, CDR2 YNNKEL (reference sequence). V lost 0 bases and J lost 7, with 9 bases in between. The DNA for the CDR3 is TGTGCCAGCAGCCAAGAGGGAACTAGTGAAGCTTTCTTT. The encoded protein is CASSQEGTSEAFF.

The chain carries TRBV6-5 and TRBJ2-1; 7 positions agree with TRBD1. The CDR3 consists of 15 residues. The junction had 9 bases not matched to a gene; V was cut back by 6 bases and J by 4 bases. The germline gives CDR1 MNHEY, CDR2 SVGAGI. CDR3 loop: CASSLKGDSYNEQFF. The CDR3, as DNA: TGTGCCAGCAGCCTCAAGGGGGACAGTTACAATGAGCAGTTCTTC.

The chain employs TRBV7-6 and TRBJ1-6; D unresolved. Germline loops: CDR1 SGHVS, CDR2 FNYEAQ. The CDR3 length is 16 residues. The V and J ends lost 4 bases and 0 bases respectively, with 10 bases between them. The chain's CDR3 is CASSSQQSSYNSPLHF. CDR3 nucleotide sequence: TGTGCCAGCAGCTCGCAACAGAGCTCCTATAATTCACCCCTCCACTTT.

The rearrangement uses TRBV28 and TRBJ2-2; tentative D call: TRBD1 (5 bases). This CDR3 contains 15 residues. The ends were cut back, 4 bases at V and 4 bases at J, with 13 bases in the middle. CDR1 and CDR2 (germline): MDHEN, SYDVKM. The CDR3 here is CASSWVGLGTGELFF. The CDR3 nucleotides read TGTGCCAGCAGTTGGGTGGGGCTGGGCACCGGGGAGCTGTTTTTT.

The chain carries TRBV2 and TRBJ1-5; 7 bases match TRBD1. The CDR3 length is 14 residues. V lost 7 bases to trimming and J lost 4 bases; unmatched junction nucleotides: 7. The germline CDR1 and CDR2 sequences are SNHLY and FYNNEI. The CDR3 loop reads CASTETRGNQPQHF. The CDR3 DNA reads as TGTGCCAGCACCGAGACCAGGGGGAATCAGCCCCAGCATTTT.

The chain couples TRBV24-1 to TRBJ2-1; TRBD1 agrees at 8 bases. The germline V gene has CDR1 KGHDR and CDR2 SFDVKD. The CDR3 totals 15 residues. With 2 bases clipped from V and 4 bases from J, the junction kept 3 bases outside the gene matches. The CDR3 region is CATSDSGQAYNEQFF. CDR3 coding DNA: TGTGCCACCAGTGATTCGGGACAGGCTTACAATGAGCAGTTCTTC.

The CDR3 bases are TGTGCCACCTCCTCAATCGGCAGGTTGGGCTACACCTTC. Protein sequence: CATSSIGRLGYTF. The chain uses TRBV19 and TRBJ1-2; D remains ambiguous. CDR3 length: 13 residues. The V end was cut by 10 bases, the J end by 8 bases, with 20 bases between. Germline assignment: CDR1 LNHDA and CDR2 SQIVND (reference sequence).

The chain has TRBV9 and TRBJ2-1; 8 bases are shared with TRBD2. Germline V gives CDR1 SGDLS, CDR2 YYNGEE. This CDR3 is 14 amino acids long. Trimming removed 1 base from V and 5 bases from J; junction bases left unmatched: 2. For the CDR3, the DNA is TGTGCCAGCAGCGTAAGCGGGAGAAACAATGAGCAGTTCTTC. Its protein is CASSVSGRNNEQFF. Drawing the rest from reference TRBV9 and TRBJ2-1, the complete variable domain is DSGVTQTPKHLITATGQRVTLRCSPRSGDLSVYWYQQSLDQGLQFLIQYYNGEERAKGNILERFSAQQFPDLHSELNLSSLELGDSALYFCASSVSGRNNEQFFGPGTRLTVL.

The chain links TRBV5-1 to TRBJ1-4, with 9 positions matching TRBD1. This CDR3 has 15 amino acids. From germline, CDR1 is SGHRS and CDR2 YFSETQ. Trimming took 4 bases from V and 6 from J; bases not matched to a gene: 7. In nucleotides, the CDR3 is TGCGCCAGCAGCAAGTGGGGACAGGGAGATGAAAAACTGTTTTTT. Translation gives CASSKWGQGDEKLFF. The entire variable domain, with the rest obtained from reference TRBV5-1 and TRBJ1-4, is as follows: KAGVTQTPRYLIKTRGQQVTLSCSPISGHRSVSWYQQTPGQGLQFLFEYFSETQRNKGNFPGRFSGRQFSNSRSEMNVSTLELGDSALYLCASSKWGQGDEKLFFGSGTQLSVL.

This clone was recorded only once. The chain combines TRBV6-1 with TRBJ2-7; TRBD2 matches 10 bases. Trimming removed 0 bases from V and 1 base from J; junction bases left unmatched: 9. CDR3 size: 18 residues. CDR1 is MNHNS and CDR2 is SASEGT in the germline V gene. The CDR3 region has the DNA TGTGCCAGCAGTGAAGCGCGACTAGCGGGCGCCCCGTCCTACGAGCAGTACTTC. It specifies CASSEARLAGAPSYEQYF.

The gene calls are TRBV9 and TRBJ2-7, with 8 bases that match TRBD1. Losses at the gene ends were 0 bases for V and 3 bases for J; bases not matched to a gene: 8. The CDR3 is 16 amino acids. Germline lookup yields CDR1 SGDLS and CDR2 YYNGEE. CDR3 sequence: CASSVEGQGAIYEQYF. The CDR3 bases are TGTGCCAGCAGCGTAGAGGGGCAGGGGGCCATCTACGAGCAGTACTTC. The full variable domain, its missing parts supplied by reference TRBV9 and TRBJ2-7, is DSGVTQTPKHLITATGQRVTLRCSPRSGDLSVYWYQQSLDQGLQFLIQYYNGEERAKGNILERFSAQQFPDLHSELNLSSLELGDSALYFCASSVEGQGAIYEQYFGPGTRLTVT.

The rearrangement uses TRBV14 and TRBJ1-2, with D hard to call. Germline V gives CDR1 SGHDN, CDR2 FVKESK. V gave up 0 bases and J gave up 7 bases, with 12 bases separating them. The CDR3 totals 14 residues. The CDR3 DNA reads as TGTGCCAGCAGCCAAGATCCGCACTATGTTGGCTACACCTTC. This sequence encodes CASSQDPHYVGYTF.

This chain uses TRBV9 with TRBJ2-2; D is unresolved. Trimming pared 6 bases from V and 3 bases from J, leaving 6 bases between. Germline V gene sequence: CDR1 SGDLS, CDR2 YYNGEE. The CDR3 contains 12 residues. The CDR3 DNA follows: TGTGCCAGCACCTATTACACCGGGGAGCTGTTTTTT. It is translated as CASTYYTGELFF.

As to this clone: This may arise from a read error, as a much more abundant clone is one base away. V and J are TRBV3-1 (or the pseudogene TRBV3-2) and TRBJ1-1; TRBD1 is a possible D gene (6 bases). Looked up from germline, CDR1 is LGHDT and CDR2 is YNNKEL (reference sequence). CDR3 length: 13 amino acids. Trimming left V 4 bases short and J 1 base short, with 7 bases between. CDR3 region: CASSPTGNTEAFF. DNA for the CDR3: TGTGCCAGCAGCCCGACAGGGAACACTGAAGCTTTCTTT.

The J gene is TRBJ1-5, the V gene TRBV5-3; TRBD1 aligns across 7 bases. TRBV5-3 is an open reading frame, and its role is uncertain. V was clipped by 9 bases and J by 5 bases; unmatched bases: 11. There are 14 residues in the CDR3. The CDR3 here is CANHQGERDQPQHF. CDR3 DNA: TGTGCCAACCACCAGGGGGAAAGGGATCAGCCCCAGCATTTT.

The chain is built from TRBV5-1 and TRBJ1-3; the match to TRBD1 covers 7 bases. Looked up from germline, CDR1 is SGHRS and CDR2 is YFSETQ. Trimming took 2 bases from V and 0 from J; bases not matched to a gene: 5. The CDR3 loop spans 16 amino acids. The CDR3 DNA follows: TGCGCCAGCAGCTTCCGGGACAGCTTCTCTGGAAACACCATATATTTT. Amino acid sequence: CASSFRDSFSGNTIYF.

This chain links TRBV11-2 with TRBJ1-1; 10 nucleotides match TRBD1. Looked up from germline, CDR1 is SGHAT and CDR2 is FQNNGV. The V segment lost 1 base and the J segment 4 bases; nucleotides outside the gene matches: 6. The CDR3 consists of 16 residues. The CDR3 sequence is CASSLVGQGPSTEAFF. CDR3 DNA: TGTGCCAGCAGCTTAGTGGGACAGGGGCCGAGCACTGAAGCTTTCTTT. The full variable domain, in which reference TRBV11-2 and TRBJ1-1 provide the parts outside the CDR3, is EAGVAQSPRYKIIEKRQSVAFWCNPISGHATLYWYQQILGQGPKLLIQFQNNGVVDDSQLPKDRFSAERLKGVDSTLKIQPAKLEDSAVYLCASSLVGQGPSTEAFFGQGTRLTVV.